This section outlines one TCR beta chain sequence together with its context. Its matching antigen is unknown. Germline CDR1 is SQVTM and CDR2 is ANQGSEA. This CDR3 is built from 14 residues. J was trimmed by 4 bases and V by 6 bases; bases with no gene match: 10. Clones were sequenced by immunoSEQ multiplex PCR, and TCRdb holds only the in-frame ones, with some missing. The table has 200,000 to 250,000 clones, around nine tenths seen once. The data originate from a study of cytomegalovirus exposure and HLA in healthy donors. Study observations and caveats: Subsequent analysis revealed that first-cohort TCR clusters tended to co-occur in the 130 or so validation repertoires.

The donors formed part of the roughly 110-subject validation cohort, distinct from the roughly 700-subject first cohort. The sample comprised PBMCs. This TCR came from a woman in her late teens or twenties in good health and CMV-seronegative. The V gene is TRBV29-1, the J gene TRBJ2-3, with 7 bases lining up with TRBD1. CDR3 residues: CSVEGRGHPDTQYF. For the CDR3, the DNA is TGCAGCGTCGAGGGTAGGGGGCACCCAGATACGCAGTATTTT.